This TCR beta chain is from a study of T cell repertoires in cytomegalovirus infection. The CDR3 contains 15 residues. V lost 0 bases to trimming and J lost 4 bases, with 12 bases between them. Germline values: CDR1 LGHNA, CDR2 YNFKEQ. TCRdb reprocessed the reads via MiXCR and lists one record per CDR3 protein. The data contain about 450,000 distinct CDR3 sequences, approximately 30% of them singletons. This clonotype was seen ten or more times. Source material: PBMCs. The V call is TRBV4-2, the J call TRBJ1-2; D may be TRBD1 (6 bases). This sequence originates from a human donor in good health (CMV status not recorded). Some clones in this sample may be carry-over from other donors' samples. The CDR3 here is CASSQDYQGTYGYTF. DNA for the CDR3: TGTGCCAGCAGCCAAGATTACCAGGGGACCTATGGCTACACCTTC.